Listed below are T cell receptor beta chains from one sample, sequenced in a study of blood T cell repertoires in COVID-19. The table came from immunoSEQ multiplex PCR; TCRdb's copy has only in-frame clones and leaves some out. This table has about 200,000 clones, just over 85% appearing once. Sequencing was carried out using peripheral blood. The receptors were sampled from a young man with active or convalescent COVID-19. The CDR3 runs from the conserved cysteine through the conserved F or W.

>15|TRBJ1-2|TRBV6-5
CASRKETGHNYGYTF
>16|TRBJ1-4|TRBV4-1
CASSRITGTGNEKLFF
>13|TRBJ1-1|TRBV12-3/TRBV12-4
CASSKQQGIEAFF
>13|TRBJ1-5|TRBV19
CASSSQGGQPQHF
>13|TRBJ1-1|TRBV10-1
CASSPLGRTEAFF
>14|TRBJ2-7|TRBV29-1
CSVSGTTSRGEQYF
>13|TRBJ1-5|TRBV6-4
CASSSGSNQPQHF
>13|TRBJ1-5|TRBV5-1
CASRTDSNQPQHF
>12|TRBJ2-1|TRBV30
CAWSPAGNEQFF
>17|TRBJ1-1|TRBV28
CASSLLTGGWSGTEAFF
>13|TRBJ1-5|TRBV20-1
CSASRAGNQPQHF
>16|TRBJ2-7|TRBV7-8
CASRDRRGGETYEQYF
>13|TRBJ1-1|TRBV11-3
CASSLGWRDRTFF
>15|TRBJ1-5|TRBV19
CASRWGPLGNQPQHF